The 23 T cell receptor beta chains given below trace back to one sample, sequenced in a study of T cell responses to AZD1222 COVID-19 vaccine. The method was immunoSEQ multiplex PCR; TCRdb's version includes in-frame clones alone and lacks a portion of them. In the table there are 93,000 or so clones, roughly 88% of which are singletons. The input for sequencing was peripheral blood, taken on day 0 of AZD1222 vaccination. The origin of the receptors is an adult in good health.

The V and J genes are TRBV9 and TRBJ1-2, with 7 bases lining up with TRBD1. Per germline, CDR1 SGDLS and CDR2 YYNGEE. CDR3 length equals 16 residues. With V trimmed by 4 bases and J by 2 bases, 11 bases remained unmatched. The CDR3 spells CASSPTTGLGNYGYTF. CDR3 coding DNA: TGTGCCAGCAGCCCTACGACAGGGTTGGGGAACTATGGCTACACCTTC.

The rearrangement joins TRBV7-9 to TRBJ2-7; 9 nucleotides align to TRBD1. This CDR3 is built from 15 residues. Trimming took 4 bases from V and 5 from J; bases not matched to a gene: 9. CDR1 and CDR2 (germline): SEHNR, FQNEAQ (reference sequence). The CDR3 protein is CASSSEDRGHHEQYF. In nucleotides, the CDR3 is TGTGCCAGCAGCTCTGAGGACAGGGGACACCACGAGCAGTACTTC. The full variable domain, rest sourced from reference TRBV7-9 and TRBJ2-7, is DTGVSQNPRHKITKRGQNVTFRCDPISEHNRLYWYRQTLGQGPEFLTYFQNEAQLEKSRLLSDRFSAERPKGSFSTLEIQRTEQGDSAMYLCASSSEDRGHHEQYFGPGTRLTVT.

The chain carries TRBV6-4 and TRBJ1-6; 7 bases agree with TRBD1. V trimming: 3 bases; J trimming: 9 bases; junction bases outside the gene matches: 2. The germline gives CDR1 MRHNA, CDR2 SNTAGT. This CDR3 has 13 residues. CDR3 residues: CASSEDRRSPLHF. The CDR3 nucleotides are TGTGCCAGCAGTGAGGACAGGCGTTCACCCCTCCACTTT.

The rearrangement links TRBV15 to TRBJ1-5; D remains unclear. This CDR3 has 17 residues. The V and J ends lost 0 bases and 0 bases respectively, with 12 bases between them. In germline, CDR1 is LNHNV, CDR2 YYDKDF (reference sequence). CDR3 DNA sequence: TGTGCCACCAGCAGAGATGGGCACACCTTTAGCAATCAGCCCCAGCATTTT. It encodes CATSRDGHTFSNQPQHF.

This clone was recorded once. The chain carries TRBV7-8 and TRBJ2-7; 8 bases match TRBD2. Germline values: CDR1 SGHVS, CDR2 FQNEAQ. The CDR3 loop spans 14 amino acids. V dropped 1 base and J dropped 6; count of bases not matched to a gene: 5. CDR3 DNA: TGTGCCAGCAGCTTAGGCCGGGGGGGCGGCGAGCAGTACTTC. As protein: CASSLGRGGGEQYF.

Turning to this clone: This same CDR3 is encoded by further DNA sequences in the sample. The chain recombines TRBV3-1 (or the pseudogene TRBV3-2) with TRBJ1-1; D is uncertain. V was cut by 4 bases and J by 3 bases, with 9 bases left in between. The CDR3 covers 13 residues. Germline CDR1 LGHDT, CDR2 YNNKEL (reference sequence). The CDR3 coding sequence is TGTGCCAGCAGCCTCAGGTGGGACACTGAAGCTTTCTTT. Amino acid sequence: CASSLRWDTEAFF.

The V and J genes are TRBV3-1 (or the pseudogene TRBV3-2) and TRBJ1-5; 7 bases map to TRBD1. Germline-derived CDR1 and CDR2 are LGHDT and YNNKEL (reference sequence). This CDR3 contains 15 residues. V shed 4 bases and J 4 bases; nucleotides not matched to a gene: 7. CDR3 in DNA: TGTGCCAGCAGCCGTTCCCGGGACAGTAATCAGCCCCAGCATTTT. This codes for CASSRSRDSNQPQHF.

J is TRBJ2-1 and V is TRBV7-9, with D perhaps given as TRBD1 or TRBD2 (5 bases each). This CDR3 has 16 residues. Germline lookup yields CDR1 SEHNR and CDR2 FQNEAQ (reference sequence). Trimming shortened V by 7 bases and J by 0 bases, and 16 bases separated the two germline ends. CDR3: CASTPRPGSSYNEQFF. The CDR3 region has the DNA TGTGCCAGCACCCCCCGCCCAGGGAGCTCCTACAATGAGCAGTTCTTC.

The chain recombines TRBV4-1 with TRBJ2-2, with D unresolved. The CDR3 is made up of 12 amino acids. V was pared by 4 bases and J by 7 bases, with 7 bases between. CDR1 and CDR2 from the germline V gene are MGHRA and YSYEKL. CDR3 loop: CASSPLGGELFF. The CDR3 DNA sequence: TGCGCCAGCAGCCCCTTGGGCGGGGAGCTGTTTTTT.

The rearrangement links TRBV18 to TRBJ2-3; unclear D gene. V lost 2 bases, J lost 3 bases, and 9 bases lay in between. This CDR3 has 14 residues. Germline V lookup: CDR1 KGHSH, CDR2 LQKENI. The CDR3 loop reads CASSPGGETDTQYF. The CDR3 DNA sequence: TGTGCCAGCTCACCAGGTGGTGAGACAGATACGCAGTATTTT. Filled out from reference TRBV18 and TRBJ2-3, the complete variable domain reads NAGVMQNPRHLVRRRGQEARLRCSPMKGHSHVYWYRQLPEEGLKFMVYLQKENIIDESGMPKERFSAEFPKEGPSILRIQQVVRGDSAAYFCASSPGGETDTQYFGPGTRLTVL.

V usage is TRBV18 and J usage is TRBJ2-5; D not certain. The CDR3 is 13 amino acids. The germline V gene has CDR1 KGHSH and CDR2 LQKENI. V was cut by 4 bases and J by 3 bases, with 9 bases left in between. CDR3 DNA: TGTGCCAGCTCACTTGTCAGAGAAGAGACCCAGTACTTC. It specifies CASSLVREETQYF.

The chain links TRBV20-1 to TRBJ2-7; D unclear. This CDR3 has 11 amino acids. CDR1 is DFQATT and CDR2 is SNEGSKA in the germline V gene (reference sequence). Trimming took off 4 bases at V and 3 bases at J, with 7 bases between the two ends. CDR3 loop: CSAIFGYEQYF. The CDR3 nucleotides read TGCAGTGCTATCTTTGGCTACGAGCAGTACTTC.

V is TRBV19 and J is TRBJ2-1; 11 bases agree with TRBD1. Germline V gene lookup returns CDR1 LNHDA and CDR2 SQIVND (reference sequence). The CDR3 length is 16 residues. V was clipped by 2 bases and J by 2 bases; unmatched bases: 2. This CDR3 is CASSIMGQGAYNEQFF. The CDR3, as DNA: TGTGCCAGTAGTATAATGGGACAGGGGGCCTACAATGAGCAGTTCTTC.

This CDR3 reads CASTETGVTPLHF. As DNA, the CDR3 is TGTGCCAGTACGGAGACAGGGGTGACACCCCTCCACTTT. V and J are TRBV19 and TRBJ1-6, with 8 bases identical to TRBD1. The CDR3 extends over 13 amino acids. With V trimmed by 7 bases and J by 11 bases, 7 bases remained unmatched. The germline V gene has CDR1 LNHDA and CDR2 SQIVND (reference sequence).

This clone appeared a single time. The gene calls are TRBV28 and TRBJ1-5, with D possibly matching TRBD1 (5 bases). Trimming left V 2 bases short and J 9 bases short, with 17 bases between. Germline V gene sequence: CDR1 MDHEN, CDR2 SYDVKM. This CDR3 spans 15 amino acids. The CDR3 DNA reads TGTGCCAGCAGTTTACCCCAGGGCCTACTTGGGCCCCAGCATTTT. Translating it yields CASSLPQGLLGPQHF.

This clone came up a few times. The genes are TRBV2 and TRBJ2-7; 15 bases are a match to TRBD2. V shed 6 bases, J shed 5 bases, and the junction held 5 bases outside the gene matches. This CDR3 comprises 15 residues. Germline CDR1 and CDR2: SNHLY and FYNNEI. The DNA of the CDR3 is TGTGCCAGCAGACCCGGACTAGCGGGGGGGAACGAGCAGTACTTC. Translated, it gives CASRPGLAGGNEQYF.

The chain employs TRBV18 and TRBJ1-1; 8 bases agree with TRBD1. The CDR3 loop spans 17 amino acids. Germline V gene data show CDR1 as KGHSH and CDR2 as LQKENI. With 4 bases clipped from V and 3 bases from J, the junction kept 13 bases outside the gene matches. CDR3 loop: CASSHTRQGLDYTEAFF. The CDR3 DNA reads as TGTGCCAGCTCACACACCCGACAGGGGCTTGATTACACTGAAGCTTTCTTT. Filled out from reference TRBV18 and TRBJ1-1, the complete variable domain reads NAGVMQNPRHLVRRRGQEARLRCSPMKGHSHVYWYRQLPEEGLKFMVYLQKENIIDESGMPKERFSAEFPKEGPSILRIQQVVRGDSAAYFCASSHTRQGLDYTEAFFGQGTRLTVV.

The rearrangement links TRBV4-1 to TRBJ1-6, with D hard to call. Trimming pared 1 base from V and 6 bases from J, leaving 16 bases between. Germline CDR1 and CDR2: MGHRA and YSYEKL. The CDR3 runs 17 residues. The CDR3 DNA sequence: TGCGCCAGCAGCCAAGGGAGGGCCCGGGCATCTAATTCACCCCTCCACTTT. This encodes CASSQGRARASNSPLHF.

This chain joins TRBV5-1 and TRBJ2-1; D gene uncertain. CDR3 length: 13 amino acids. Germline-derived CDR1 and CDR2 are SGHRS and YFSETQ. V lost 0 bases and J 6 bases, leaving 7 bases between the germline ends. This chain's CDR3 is CASSLEGVNEQFF. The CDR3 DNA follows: TGCGCCAGCAGCTTGGAGGGCGTCAATGAGCAGTTCTTC.

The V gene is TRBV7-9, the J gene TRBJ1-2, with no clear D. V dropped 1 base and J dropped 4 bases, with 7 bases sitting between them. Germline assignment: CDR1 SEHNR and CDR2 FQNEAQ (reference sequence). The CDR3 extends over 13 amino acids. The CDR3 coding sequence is TGTGCCAGCAGCTTAGAACTGACCTATGGCTACACCTTC. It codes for CASSLELTYGYTF.

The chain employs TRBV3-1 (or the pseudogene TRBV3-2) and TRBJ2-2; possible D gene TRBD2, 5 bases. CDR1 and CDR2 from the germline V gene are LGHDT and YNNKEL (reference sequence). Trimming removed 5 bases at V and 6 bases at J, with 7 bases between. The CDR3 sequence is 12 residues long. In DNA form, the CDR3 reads TGTGCCAGCAGCACTAGTGCCGGGGAGCTGTTTTTT. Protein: CASSTSAGELFF.

CDR3 nucleotides: TGTGCCAGCAGCCCAGAAGGCACTGAAGCTTTCTTT. Amino acid sequence: CASSPEGTEAFF. The chain recombines TRBV12-3 or TRBV12-4 with TRBJ1-1; no firm D call. The CDR3 has 12 residues. V lost 6 bases and J lost 4, with 9 bases in between.

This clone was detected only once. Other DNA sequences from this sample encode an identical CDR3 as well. The DNA of the CDR3 is TGCAGCGTCACGCAGGGCGATGGCTACACCTTC. Protein product: CSVTQGDGYTF. This rearrangement joins TRBV29-1 to TRBJ1-2, with D perhaps matching TRBD1 (5 bases). This CDR3 is 11 amino acids long. Germline V gives CDR1 SQVTM, CDR2 ANQGSEA. V shed 6 bases and J shed 6 bases, with 11 bases lying between them.